The T cell receptor (beta chain) described here comes from a study of lymphopenia after photon versus proton radiotherapy. Using immunoSEQ multiplex PCR, the repertoire was profiled, and TCRdb retains in-frame clones only, with some absent. This sample carries 40,000 or so clones, 92% of them seen once, and the ten largest clones take 13% to 15%. Comment on this clone: Its antigen remains unidentified.

The V and J ends lost 0 bases and 1 base respectively, with 11 bases between them. The CDR3 is 16 amino acids. Germline-derived CDR1 and CDR2 are WNHNN and SYGVQD (reference sequence). Study outcomes and limitations: In patients who died, overall survival fell as post-nadir TCR diversity dropped more. After the lymphocyte nadir, photon-treated repertoires showed oligoclonal expansion, especially of CD8+ Temra cells. Only patients who died were analyzed for survival; proton advantage is unproven. Proton therapy kept repertoires fairly stable, unlike photons, which gained effector/memory cells.

The gene calls are TRBV10-1 and TRBJ2-3; D not resolved. The clonotype originates from a man in his fifties or sixties with cholangiocarcinoma. The sample consisted of peripheral blood, taken from a patient treated with photon-based radiotherapy. Here the CDR3 DNA reads TGCGCCAGCAGTGAGTCAAGGGAAACAGGCACAGATACGCAGTATTTT. It codes for CASSESRETGTDTQYF.